This T cell receptor (beta chain) was identified during a study of identical twins. Study-wide results and caveats: Fewer insertions were carried by abundant cord blood beta clonotypes, but none was seen in memory repertoires. Invariant MAIT and iNKT cells are populations that could partly confound zero-insertion analyses.

This clonotype has a count of ten or more. What it recognizes is unknown. Template switching introduced a universal primer site, and the cDNA bore unique molecular identifiers. TCRdb re-called the 5' RACE reads through MiXCR, storing one row per CDR3 protein. The table shows 250,000 or so distinct CDR3 sequences, with around 6.6% occurring only once. The germline V gene encodes CDR1 MDHEN and CDR2 SYDVKM. CDR3 length: 13 residues. Trimming took 5 bases from V and 11 from J; bases not matched to a gene: 5. This sample also appeared in a second study, on yellow fever vaccine responses in identical twins.

The sequencing sample was made of memory (CD45RO+) T cells sorted from blood. The sequence came from a woman under 30 in good health. The chain couples TRBV28 to TRBJ1-6; 8 bases are a match to TRBD1. CDR3 coding DNA: TGTGCCAGCAGTAGCGGACAGGGTACACCCCTCCACTTT. Its protein is CASSSGQGTPLHF.